This TCR beta chain was captured by sequencing in a study of beta chain features in type 1 diabetes. All of the isolated RNA was reverse transcribed, so expressed TCRB transcripts were sequenced. The method was immunoSEQ multiplex PCR; TCRdb's version includes in-frame clones alone and lacks a portion of them. This repertoire shows hundreds of thousands of clones, 10% to 15% found once; its top ten account for roughly 0.015%. V was cut by 6 bases and J by 6 bases, with 18 bases left in between. CDR1 is MNHNS, CDR2 SASEGT, per germline. The CDR3 totals 14 residues. The table lists this clone with a few counts.

Sample: naive CD4+ T cells from blood. This TCR came from a man aged 18 to 35 in good health. The chain couples TRBV6-1 to TRBJ2-7; TRBD2 is a possible D gene (7 bases). The CDR3: CASRRVQGLLEQYF. CDR3 sequence (DNA): TGTGCCAGCAGGAGGGTACAGGGACTACTCGAGCAGTACTTC.